Given below is one TCR beta chain in context. This clonotype was detected ten times or more. Its antigen remains undetermined. It has no much larger one-base neighbor in the sample; base qualities were not kept. CDR1 and CDR2, looked up from the germline V gene, are SGHRS and YFSETQ. There are 14 amino acids in the CDR3, from cysteine to phenylalanine inclusive. Solely the CDR3 DNA is kept, with 42 bases framed from the first base. The V end gives up 5 bases and the J end 3 bases, leaving 7 bases in the junction not matched to a gene. For sequencing, an Illumina HiSeq 2500 was employed. Quantitative 5'-RACE with molecular barcodes was used to prepare TCR beta libraries. Per the source publication's procedure: To identify disease-linked TCR variants, a new computational method was used, one built on a probabilistic model of VDJ rearrangement. TCRdb applied fastp at Q25 and MiXCR to the public reads, then kept only in-frame beta chains. Each CDR3 protein appears once, grouped with its most common genes and DNA. These V and J calls originate from TCRdb's pipeline instead of the authors' own analysis. The sample profile shows 200,000 to 300,000 distinct CDR3 sequences; under 12% of them were found once. The top ten hold 2.6% of the sample.

This entry belongs to a study of CD8 T cells in ankylosing spondylitis (dated by TCRdb to 2016 to 2017). With respect to the entire study: The study set out to find disease-linked TCR variants by profiling T cell receptor beta repertoires in ankylosing spondylitis patients and healthy donors. Peripheral blood was sampled, and synovial fluid was also collected from ankylosing spondylitis patients. The full study cohort was made up of about 24 ankylosing spondylitis patients and about a hundred healthy donors. The full study reports these points: A CD8+ phenotype was shown by the disease-linked clones, which were found at relatively low frequencies in peripheral blood. Blood from ankylosing spondylitis patients appeared to be characterized by a TCR beta motif composed of several highly homologous amino acid variants. Significant enrichment of the disease-linked clones was reported in matched synovial fluid samples from ankylosing spondylitis patients. Some TCR beta motif variants had previously been reported in synovial fluid and blood of reactive arthritis patients, which suggested common disease-initiation mechanisms.

The origin of this receptor is a male donor with ankylosing spondylitis or in good health (not recorded which). The sample taken for sequencing was blood, either unsorted or a sorted T cell fraction (not recorded which). The V gene is TRBV5-1 and the J gene is TRBJ2-7; 8 central bases correspond to TRBD2. The DNA sequence follows: TGCGCCAGCAGGACTTCCACTAGCGGCTACGAGCAGTACTTC. Its translation reads: CASRTSTSGYEQYF.